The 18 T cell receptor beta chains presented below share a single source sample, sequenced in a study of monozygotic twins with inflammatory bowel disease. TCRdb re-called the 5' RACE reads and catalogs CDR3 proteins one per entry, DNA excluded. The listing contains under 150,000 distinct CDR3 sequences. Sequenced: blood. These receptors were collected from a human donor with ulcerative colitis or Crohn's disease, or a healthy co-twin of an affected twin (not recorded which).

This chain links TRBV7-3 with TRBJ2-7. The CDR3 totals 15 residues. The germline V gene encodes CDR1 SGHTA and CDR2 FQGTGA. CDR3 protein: CASSSYATSSYEQYF.

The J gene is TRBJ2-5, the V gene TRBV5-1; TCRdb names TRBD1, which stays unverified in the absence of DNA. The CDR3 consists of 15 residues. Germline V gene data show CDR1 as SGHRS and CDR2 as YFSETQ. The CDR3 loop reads CASSYRDRGRETQYF.

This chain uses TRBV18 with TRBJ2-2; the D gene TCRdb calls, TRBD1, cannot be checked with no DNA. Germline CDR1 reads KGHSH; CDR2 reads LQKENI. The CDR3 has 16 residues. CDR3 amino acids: CASSPPGGANTGELFF. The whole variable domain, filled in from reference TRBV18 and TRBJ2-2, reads NAGVMQNPRHLVRRRGQEARLRCSPMKGHSHVYWYRQLPEEGLKFMVYLQKENIIDESGMPKERFSAEFPKEGPSILRIQQVVRGDSAAYFCASSPPGGANTGELFFGEGSRLTVL.

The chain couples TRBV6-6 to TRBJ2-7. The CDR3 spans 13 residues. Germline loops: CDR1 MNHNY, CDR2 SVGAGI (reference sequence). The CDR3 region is CASSYGETYEQYF.

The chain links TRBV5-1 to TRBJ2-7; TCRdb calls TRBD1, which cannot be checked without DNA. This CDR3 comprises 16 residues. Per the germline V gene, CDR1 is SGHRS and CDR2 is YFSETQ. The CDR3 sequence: CASSIPGQGSDYEQYF. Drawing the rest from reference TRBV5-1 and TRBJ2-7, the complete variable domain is KAGVTQTPRYLIKTRGQQVTLSCSPISGHRSVSWYQQTPGQGLQFLFEYFSETQRNKGNFPGRFSGRQFSNSRSEMNVSTLELGDSALYLCASSIPGQGSDYEQYFGPGTRLTVT.

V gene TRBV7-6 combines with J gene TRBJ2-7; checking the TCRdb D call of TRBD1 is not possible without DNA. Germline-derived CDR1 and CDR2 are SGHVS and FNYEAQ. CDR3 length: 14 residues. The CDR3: CASSQRQGPYEQYF.

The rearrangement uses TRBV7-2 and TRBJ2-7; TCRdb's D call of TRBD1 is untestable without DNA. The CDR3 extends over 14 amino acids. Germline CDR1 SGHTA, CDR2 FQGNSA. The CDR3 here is CASSERQGGVEQYF.

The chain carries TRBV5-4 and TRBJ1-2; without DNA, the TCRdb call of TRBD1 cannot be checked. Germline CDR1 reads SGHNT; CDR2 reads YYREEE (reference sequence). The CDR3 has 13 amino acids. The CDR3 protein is CASRTGGKSGYTF.

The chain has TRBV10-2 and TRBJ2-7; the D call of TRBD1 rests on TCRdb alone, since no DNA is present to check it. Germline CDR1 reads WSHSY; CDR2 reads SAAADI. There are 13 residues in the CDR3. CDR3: CASRADRVYEQYF.

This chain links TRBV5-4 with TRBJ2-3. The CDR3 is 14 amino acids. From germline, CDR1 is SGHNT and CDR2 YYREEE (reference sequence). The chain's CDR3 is CDSSTGQRTDTQYF.

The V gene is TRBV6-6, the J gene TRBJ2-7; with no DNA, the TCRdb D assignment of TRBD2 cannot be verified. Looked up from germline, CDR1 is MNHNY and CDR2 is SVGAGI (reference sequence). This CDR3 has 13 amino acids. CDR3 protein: CASTLPDKHEQYF.

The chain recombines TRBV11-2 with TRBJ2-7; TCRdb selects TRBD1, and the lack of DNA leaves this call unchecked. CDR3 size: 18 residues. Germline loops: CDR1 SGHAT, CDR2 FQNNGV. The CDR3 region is CASSLDRGQTYSTYEQYF.

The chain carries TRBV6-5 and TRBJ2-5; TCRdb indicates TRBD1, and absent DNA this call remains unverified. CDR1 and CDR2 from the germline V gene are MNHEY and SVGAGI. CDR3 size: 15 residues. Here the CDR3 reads CASSYDRGRKETQYF.

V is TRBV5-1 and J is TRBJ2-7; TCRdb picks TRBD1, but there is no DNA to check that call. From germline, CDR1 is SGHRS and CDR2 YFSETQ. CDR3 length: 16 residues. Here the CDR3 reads CASSLNPGQGAHEQYF.

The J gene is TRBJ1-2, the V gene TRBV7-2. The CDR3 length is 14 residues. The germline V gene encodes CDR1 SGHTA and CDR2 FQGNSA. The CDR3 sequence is CASSLTLYGDGYTF.

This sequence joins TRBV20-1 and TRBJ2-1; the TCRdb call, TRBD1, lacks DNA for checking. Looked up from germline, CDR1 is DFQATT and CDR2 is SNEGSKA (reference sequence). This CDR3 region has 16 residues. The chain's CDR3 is CSARAGQSSGYNEQFF.

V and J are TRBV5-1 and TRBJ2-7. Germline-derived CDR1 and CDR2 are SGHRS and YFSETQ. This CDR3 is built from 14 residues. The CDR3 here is CASSFLTGSYEQYF.

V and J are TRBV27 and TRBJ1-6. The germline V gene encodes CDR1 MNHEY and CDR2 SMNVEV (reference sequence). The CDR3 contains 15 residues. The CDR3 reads CASSSKGSYNSPLHF.